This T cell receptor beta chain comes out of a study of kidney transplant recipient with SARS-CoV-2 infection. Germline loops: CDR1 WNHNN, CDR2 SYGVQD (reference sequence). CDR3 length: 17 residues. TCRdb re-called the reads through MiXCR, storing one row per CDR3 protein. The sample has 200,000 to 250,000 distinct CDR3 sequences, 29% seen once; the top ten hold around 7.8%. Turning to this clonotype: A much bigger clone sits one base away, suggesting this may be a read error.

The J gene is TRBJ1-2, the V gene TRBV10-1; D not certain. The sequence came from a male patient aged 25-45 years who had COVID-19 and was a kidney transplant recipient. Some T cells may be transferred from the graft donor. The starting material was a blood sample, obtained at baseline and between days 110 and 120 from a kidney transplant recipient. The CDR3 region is CASSPMLRSRKTYDYTF. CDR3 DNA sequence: TGCGCCAGCAGTCCCATGTTAAGATCGCGAAAGACCTATGACTACACCTTC.